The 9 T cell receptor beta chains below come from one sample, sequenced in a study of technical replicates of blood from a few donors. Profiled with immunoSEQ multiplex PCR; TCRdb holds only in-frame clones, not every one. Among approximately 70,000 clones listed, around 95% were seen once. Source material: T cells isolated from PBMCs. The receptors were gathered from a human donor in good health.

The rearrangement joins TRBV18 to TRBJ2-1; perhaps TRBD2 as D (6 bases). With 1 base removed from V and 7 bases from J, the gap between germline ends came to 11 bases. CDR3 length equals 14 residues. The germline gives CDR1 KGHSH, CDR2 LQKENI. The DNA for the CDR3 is TGTGCCAGCTCACCACAGAAGGGGAGGAATGAGCAGTTCTTC. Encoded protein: CASSPQKGRNEQFF.

As DNA, the CDR3 is TGTGCCAGCAGTGAAGCTCGGGACACCTACCTGTTTAACTATGGCTACACCTTC. The encoded protein is CASSEARDTYLFNYGYTF. This chain uses TRBV6-1 with TRBJ1-2; weak D call: TRBD1 (6 bases). Germline CDR1 and CDR2: MNHNS and SASEGT. The CDR3 has 18 amino acids. V lost 0 bases, J lost 1 base, and 18 bases lay in between.

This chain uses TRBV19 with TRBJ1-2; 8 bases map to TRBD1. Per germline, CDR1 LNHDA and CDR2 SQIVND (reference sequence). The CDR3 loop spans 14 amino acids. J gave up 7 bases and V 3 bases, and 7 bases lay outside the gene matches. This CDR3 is CASSIGQGAGGYTF. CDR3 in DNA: TGTGCCAGTAGTATTGGGCAGGGGGCTGGTGGCTACACCTTC.

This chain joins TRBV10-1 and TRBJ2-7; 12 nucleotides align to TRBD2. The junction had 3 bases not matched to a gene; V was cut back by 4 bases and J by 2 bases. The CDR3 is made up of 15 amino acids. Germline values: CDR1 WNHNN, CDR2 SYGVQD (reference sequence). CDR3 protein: CASSGGLAGAYEQYF. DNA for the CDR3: TGCGCCAGCAGTGGGGGACTAGCGGGCGCCTACGAGCAGTACTTC.

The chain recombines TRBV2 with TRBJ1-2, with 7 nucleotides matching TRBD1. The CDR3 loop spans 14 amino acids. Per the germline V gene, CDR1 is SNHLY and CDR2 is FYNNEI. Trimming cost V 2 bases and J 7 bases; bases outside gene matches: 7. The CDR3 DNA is TGTGCCAGCAGTGAAAGGCCAGGGGGTAGTGGCTACACCTTC. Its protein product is CASSERPGGSGYTF.

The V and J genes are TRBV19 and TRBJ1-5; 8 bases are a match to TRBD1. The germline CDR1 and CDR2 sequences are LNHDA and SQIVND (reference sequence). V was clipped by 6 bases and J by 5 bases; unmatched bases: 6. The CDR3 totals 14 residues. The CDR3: CASSVGQGDQPQHF. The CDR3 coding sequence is TGTGCCAGTAGCGTTGGACAGGGTGATCAGCCCCAGCATTTT. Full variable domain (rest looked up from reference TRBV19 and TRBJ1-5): DGGITQSPKYLFRKEGQNVTLSCEQNLNHDAMYWYRQDPGQGLRLIYYSQIVNDFQKGDIAEGYSVSREKKESFPLTVTSAQKNPTAFYLCASSVGQGDQPQHFGDGTRLSIL.

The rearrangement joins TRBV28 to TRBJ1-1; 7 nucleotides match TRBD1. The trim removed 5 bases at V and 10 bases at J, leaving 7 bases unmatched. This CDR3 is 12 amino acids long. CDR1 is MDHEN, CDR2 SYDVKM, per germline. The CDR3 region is CASSEARGRAFF. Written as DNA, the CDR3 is TGTGCCAGCAGTGAGGCTAGGGGGCGAGCTTTCTTT.

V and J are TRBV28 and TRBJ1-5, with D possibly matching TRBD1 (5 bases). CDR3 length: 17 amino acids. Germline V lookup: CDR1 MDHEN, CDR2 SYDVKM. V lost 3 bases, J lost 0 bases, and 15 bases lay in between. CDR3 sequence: CASSFQGHQGSNQPQHF. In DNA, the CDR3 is TGTGCCAGCAGTTTTCAAGGTCATCAGGGTAGCAATCAGCCCCAGCATTTT.

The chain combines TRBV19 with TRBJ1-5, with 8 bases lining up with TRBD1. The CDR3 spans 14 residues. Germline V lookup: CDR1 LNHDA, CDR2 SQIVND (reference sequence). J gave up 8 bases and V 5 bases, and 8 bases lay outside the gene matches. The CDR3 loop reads CASSGGQAKEPQHF. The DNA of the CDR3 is TGTGCCAGTAGTGGGGGACAGGCCAAAGAGCCCCAGCATTTT.